The entry below describes one T cell receptor beta chain. The data were taken from a study of blood T cell repertoires in COVID-19. At the level of the study: The cDNA or gDNA used as material had been derived from T cells, B-cell-depleted T cells, or PBMCs.

Trimming took 8 bases from V and 1 from J, leaving 14 bases between them. Per germline, CDR1 WSHSY and CDR2 SAAADI. CDR3 size: 14 residues. The table came from immunoSEQ multiplex PCR; TCRdb's copy has only in-frame clones and leaves some out. In the table there are about 210,000 clones, about four fifths of which are singletons. The chain recombines TRBV10-2 with TRBJ1-1, with D maybe TRBD1 (5 bases). The specimen was peripheral blood. This clonotype was obtained from a woman aged 40 to 50 with acute or convalescent COVID-19. For the CDR3, the DNA is TGCGCCAGCTCTTCGGGAGGGGAGAACACTGAAGCTTTCTTT. Translating it yields CASSSGGENTEAFF.